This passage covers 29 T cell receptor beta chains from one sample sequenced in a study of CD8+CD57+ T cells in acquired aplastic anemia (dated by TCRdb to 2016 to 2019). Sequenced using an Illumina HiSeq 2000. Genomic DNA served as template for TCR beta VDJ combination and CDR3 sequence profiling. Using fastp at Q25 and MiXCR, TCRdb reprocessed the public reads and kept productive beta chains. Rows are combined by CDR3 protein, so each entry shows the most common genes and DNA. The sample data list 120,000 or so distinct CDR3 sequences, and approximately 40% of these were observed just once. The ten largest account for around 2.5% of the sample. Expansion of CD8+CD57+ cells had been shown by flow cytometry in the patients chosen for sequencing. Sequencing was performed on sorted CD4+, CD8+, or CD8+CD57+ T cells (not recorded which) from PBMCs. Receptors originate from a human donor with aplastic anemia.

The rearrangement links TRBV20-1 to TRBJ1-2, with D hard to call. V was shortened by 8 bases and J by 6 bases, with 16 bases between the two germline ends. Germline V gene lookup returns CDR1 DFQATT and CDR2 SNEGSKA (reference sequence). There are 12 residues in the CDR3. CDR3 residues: CSSTAGWNGYTF. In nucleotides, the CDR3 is TGCAGTTCGACGGCGGGGTGGAATGGCTACACCTTC.

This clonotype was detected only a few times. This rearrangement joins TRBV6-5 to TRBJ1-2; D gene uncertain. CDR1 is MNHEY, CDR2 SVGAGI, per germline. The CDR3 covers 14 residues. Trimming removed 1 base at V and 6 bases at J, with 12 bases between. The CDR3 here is CASSYLAGRDGYTF. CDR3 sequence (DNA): TGTGCCAGCAGTTACTTGGCGGGCCGGGATGGCTACACCTTC.

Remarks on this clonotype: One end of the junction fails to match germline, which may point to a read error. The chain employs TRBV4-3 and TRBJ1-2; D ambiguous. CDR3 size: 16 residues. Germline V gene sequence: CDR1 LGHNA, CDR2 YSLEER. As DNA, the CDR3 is TGCGCCAGCAGCCAAGATAGCGGGAGGTACGTTAATGGCTGCACCTTC. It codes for CASSQDSGRYVNGCTF.

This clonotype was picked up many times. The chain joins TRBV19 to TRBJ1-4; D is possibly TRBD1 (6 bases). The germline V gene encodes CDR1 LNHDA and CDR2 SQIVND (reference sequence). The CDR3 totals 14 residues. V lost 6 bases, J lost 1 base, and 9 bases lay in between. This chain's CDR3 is CASRGTLTNEKLFF. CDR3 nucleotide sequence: TGTGCCAGTAGGGGGACACTAACTAATGAAAAACTGTTTTTT.

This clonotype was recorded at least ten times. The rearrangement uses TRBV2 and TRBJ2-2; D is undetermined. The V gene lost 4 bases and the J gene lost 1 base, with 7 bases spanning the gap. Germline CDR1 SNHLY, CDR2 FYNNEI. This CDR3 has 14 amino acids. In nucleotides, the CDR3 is TGTGCCAGCAGTGTATCGGGGAACACCGGGGAGCTGTTTTTT. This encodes CASSVSGNTGELFF.

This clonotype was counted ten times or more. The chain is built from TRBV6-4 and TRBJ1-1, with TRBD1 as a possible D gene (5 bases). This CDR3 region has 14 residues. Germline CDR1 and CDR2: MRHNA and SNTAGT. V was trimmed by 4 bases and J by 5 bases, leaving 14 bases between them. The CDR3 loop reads CASSAFHGGTEAFF. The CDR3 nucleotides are TGTGCCAGCAGTGCCTTTCACGGGGGGACTGAAGCTTTCTTT.

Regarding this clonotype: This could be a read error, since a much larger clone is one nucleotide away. The CDR3 is CASSQERDGTNYGYAF. In DNA, the CDR3 is TGCGCCAGCAGCCAAGAAAGAGACGGCACTAACTATGGCTACGCCTTC. This rearrangement joins TRBV4-1 to TRBJ1-2; no clear D gene. CDR1 MGHRA and CDR2 YSYEKL come from the germline V gene. This CDR3 has 16 residues.

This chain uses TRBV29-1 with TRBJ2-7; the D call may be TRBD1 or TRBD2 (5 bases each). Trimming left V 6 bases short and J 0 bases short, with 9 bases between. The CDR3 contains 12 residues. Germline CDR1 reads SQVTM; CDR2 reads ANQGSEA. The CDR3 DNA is TGCAGCGTCGGGACGGTCTCCTACGAGCAGTACTTC. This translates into CSVGTVSYEQYF.

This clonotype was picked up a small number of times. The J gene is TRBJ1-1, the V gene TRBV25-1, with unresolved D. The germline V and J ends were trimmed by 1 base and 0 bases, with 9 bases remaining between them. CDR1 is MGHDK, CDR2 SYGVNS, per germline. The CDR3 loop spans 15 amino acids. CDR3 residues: CASSESSRMNTEAFF. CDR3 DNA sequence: TGTGCCAGCAGTGAATCGAGCAGAATGAACACTGAAGCTTTCTTT.

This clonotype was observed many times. The CDR3 bases are TGTGCCAGCAGCTCCGGGACAGGGTATCAGCCCCAGCATTTT. Translated, it gives CASSSGTGYQPQHF. The V gene is TRBV7-9, the J gene TRBJ1-5; 9 bases are a match to TRBD1. The CDR3 loop spans 14 amino acids. The germline V gene encodes CDR1 SEHNR and CDR2 FQNEAQ (reference sequence). Losses at the gene ends were 4 bases for V and 5 bases for J; bases not matched to a gene: 3.

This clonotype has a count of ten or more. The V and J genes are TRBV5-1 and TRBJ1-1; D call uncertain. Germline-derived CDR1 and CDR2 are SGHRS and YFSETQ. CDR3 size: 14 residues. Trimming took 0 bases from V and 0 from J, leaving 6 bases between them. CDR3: CASSLGDMNTEAFF. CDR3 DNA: TGCGCCAGCAGCTTGGGAGATATGAACACTGAAGCTTTCTTT.

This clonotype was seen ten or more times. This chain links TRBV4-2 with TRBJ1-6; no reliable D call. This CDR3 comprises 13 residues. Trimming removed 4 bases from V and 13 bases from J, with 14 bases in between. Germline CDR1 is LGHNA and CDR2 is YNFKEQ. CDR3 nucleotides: TGTGCCAGCAGCCCAAAGGCTACCGGGCCCCTCCACTTT. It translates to CASSPKATGPLHF.

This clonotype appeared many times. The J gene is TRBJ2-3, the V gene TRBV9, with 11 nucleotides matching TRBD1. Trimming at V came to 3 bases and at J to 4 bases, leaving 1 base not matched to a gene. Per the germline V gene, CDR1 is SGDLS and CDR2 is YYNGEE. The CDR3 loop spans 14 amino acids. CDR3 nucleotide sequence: TGTGCCAGCAGCGCGGGACAGGGGGCAGATACGCAGTATTTT. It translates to CASSAGQGADTQYF.

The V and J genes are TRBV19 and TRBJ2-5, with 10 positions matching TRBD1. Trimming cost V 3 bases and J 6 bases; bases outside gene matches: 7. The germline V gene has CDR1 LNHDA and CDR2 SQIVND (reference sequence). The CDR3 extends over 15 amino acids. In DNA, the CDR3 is TGTGCCAGTAGTATGGAGACAGGGGGCATAAAGACCCAGTACTTC. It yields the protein CASSMETGGIKTQYF.

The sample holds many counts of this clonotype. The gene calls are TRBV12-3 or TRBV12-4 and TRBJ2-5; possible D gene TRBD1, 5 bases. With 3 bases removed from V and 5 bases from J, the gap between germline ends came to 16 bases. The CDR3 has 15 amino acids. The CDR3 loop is CASSFFSRGRETQYF. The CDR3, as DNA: TGTGCCAGCAGTTTTTTCTCTAGGGGAAGGGAGACCCAGTACTTC.

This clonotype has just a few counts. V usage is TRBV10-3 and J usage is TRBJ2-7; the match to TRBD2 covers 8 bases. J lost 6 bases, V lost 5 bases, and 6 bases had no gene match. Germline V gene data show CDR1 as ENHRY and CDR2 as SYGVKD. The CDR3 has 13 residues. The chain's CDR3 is CAISWSGGGEQYF. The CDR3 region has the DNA TGTGCCATCAGTTGGAGCGGGGGTGGCGAGCAGTACTTC.

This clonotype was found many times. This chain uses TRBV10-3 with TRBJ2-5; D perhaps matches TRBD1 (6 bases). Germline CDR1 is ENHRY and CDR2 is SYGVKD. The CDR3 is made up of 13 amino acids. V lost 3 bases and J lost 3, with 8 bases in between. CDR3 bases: TGTGCCATCAGTGACAGGGGAGAAGAGACCCAGTACTTC. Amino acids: CAISDRGEETQYF.

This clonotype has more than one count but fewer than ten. The CDR3 bases are TGCGCCAGCAGCCTCGGAGGTAGCGGGGTCGTCAACACCGGGGAGCTGTTTTTT. Its protein is CASSLGGSGVVNTGELFF. The rearrangement uses TRBV5-1 and TRBJ2-2; TRBD2 matches 8 bases. Germline V gene data show CDR1 as SGHRS and CDR2 as YFSETQ. The ends lost 4 bases at V and 2 bases at J; junction bases unmatched: 13. CDR3 length: 18 amino acids. Looking up the rest from reference TRBV5-1 and TRBJ2-2 gives the full variable domain: KAGVTQTPRYLIKTRGQQVTLSCSPISGHRSVSWYQQTPGQGLQFLFEYFSETQRNKGNFPGRFSGRQFSNSRSEMNVSTLELGDSALYLCASSLGGSGVVNTGELFFGEGSRLTVL.

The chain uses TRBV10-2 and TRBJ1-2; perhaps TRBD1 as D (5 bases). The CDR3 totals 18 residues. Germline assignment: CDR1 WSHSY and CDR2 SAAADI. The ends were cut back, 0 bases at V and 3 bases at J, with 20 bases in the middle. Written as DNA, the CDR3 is TGCGCCAGCAGTGAGTCGACCCTTCAGGGCAGAGGGGACTATGGCTACACCTTC. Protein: CASSESTLQGRGDYGYTF.

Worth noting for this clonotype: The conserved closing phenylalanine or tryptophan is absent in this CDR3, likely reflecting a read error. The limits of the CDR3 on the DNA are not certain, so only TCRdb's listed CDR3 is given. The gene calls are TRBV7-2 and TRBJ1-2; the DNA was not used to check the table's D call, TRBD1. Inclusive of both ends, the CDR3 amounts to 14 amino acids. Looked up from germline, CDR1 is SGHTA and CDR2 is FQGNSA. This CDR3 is CASSFLQGGYGYAI.

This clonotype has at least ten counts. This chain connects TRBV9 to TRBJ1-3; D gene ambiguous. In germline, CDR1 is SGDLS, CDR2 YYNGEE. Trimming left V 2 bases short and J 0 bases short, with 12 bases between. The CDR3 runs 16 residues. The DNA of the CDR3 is TGTGCCAGCAGCGTTGGGTTTGAGAGCTCTGGAAACACCATATATTTT. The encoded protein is CASSVGFESSGNTIYF.

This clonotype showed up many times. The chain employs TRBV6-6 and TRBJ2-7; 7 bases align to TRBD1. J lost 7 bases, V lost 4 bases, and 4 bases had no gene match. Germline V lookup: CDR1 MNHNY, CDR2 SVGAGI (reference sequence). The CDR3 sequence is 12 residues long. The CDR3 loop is CASSFRQGEQYF. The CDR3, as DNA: TGTGCCAGCAGTTTTCGACAGGGAGAGCAGTACTTC.

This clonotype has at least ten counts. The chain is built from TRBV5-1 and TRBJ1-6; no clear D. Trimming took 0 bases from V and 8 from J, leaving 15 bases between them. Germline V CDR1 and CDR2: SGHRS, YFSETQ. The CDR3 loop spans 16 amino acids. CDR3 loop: CASSLGLTGPDSPLHF. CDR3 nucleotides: TGCGCCAGCAGCTTGGGGCTTACCGGACCCGATTCACCCCTCCACTTT.

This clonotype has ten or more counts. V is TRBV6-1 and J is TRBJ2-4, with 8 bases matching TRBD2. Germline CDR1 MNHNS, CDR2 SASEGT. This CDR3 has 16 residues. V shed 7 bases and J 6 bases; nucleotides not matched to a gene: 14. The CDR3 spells CASTAKAGAKGNIQYF. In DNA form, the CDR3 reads TGTGCCAGCACCGCGAAAGCGGGGGCCAAGGGAAACATTCAGTACTTC.

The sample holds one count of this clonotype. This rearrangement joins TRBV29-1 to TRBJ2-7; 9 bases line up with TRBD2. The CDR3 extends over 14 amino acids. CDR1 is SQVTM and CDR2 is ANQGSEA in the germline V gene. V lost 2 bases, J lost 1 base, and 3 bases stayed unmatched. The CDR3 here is CSVERAGGSYEQYF. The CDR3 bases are TGCAGCGTTGAAAGAGCGGGGGGTTCCTACGAGCAGTACTTC.

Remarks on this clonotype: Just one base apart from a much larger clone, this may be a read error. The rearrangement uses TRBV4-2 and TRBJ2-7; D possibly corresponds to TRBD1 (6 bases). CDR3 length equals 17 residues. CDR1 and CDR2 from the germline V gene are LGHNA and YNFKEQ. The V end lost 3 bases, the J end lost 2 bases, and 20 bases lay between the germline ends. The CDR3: CASSQGPRTDPAYEQYF. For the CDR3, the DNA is TGTGCCAGCAGCCAGGGACCCAGGACAGATCCCGCCTACGAGCAGTACTTC.

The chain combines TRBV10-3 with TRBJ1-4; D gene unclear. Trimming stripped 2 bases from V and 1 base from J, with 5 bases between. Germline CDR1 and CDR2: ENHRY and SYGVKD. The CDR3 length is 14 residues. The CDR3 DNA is TGTGCCATCAGTGAGATAGGAACTAATGAAAAACTGTTTTTT. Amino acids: CAISEIGTNEKLFF.

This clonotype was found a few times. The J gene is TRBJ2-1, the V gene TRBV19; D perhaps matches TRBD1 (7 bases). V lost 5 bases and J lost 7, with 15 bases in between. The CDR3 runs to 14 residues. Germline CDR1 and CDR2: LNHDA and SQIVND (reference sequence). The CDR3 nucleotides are TGTGCCAGTAGTGATGCGGGACAGTTGAATGAGCAGTTCTTC. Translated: CASSDAGQLNEQFF.

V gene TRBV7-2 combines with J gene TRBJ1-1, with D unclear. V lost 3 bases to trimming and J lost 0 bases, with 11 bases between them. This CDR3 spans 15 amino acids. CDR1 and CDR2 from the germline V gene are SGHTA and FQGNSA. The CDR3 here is CASSLDQTLNTEAFF. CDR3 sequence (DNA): TGTGCCAGCAGCTTGGATCAAACATTGAACACTGAAGCTTTCTTT.